This T cell receptor (beta chain) was sequenced during a study of cytomegalovirus exposure and HLA in healthy donors. Findings and limits, study-wide: Further analysis, carried out later, found HLA-associated TCR beta chains more clonally expanded than equally common other chains. In vitro confirmation showed a few CMV-associated chains to be CMV antigen specific.

As for this clone: Its antigen is undetermined.

13 Jbeta primers and 60 Vbeta primers were used for the PCR. Authors' analysis steps: In a later analysis, around 12 million of approximately 80 million unique beta chains occurred in at least two donors. Profiling relied on immunoSEQ multiplex PCR, and the TCRdb table lists in-frame clones only, not all of them. V and J calls and clone size are those listed in that table; D and trimming were worked out from the DNA. Of about 180,000 clones listed, 84% are singletons. The CDR3 sequence is 13 residues long. Germline V gives CDR1 MGHDK, CDR2 SYGVNS. Trimming pared 6 bases from V and 8 bases from J, leaving 16 bases between.

The chain has TRBV25-1 and TRBJ1-1, with D maybe TRBD1 (6 bases). This TCR was sampled from a girl between 2 and 10 years old in good health and CMV-seropositive. Sequencing used PBMCs. CDR3 nucleotide sequence: TGTGCCAGCAGATCTTTTGGGGGGGCCGAAGCTTTCTTT. It encodes CASRSFGGAEAFF.